The source of this TCR beta chain is a study of T cell changes during pregnancy in multiple sclerosis. V dropped 8 bases and J dropped 1; count of bases not matched to a gene: 3. The CDR3 runs to 14 residues. Germline V CDR1 and CDR2: MDHEN, SYDVKM. Sequencing was performed with immunoSEQ multiplex PCR; in TCRdb, only in-frame clones are kept and a portion is missing. This table holds approximately 89,000 clones, 85% to 95% found once. The sequence was obtained from a female donor in good health, enrolled as a control in a pregnancy study. The rearrangement uses TRBV28 and TRBJ1-5; 9 nucleotides agree with TRBD1. Sequencing used peripheral blood, obtained after pregnancy. The CDR3 DNA reads as TGTGCCAGCGGACAGGGGTGGAGCAATCAGCCCCAGCATTTT. Translated, it gives CASGQGWSNQPQHF.